The present TCR beta chain was sequenced within a study of T cell changes during pregnancy in multiple sclerosis. The CDR3 totals 15 residues. CDR1 and CDR2 (germline): ENHRY, SYGVKD. V lost 6 bases to trimming and J lost 0 bases, with 13 bases between them. The data were produced by immunoSEQ multiplex PCR, yet TCRdb's version contains in-frame clones alone and is incomplete. The repertoire consists of about 130,000 clones, with about 95% occurring once and the leading ten covering more than 0.4%. The sample was peripheral blood, taken after pregnancy. The receptor was derived from a female donor with multiple sclerosis, enrolled in a pregnancy study. The gene calls are TRBV10-3 and TRBJ2-3, with D possibly matching TRBD2 (5 bases). CDR3 amino acids: CAIRGSGASTDTQYF. The CDR3 DNA follows: TGTGCCATCAGAGGCAGCGGAGCGAGCACAGATACGCAGTATTTT.